This T cell receptor (beta chain) emerged from a study of T cell responses to AZD1222 COVID-19 vaccine. As for the study in general: Pooled in the analysis were second doses at about 4 or about 12 weeks. Study observations and caveats: Only five or six individuals given AZD1222 were seropositive at baseline. Increased Spike-specific TCR breadth and depth were observed after two AZD1222 doses.

Trimming removed 0 bases at V and 8 bases at J, with 13 bases between. The germline V gene has CDR1 SNHLY and CDR2 FYNNEI. CDR3 length: 14 amino acids. The data were produced by immunoSEQ multiplex PCR, yet TCRdb's version contains in-frame clones alone and is incomplete. The sample consists of some 170,000 clones, less than 90% of them appearing once. Turning to this clone: Its specificity is unknown.

The rearrangement joins TRBV2 to TRBJ1-2, with D perhaps TRBD1 (5 bases). The TCR originated in an adult in good health. The starting material was peripheral blood, obtained on day 0 of AZD1222 vaccination. CDR3 DNA sequence: TGTGCCAGCAGTGAAGCGCAGGGTATTACAGGCTACACCTTC. The encoded protein is CASSEAQGITGYTF.